Many counts were recorded for the clone carrying this TCR beta chain. What it binds is not known. RNA transcripts yielded amplified TCR beta CDR3 regions. With the HTBI primer set, the TCR CDR3 went through a first round of RT-PCR. MiXCR was run by TCRdb on the multiplex PCR reads, yielding one entry per CDR3 protein. This table has some 490,000 distinct CDR3 sequences, roughly 16% appearing once. The cohort's ophthalmopathy patients, a group with duration under 3 months, had a Clinical Activity Score of at least 3 and a NOSPECS grade of at least 4. This sample stems from a study of T cells in Graves' hyperthyroidism and ophthalmopathy. Regarding the study as a whole: Most expanded thyroid clonotypes above 0.001 also appeared in blood. With a median lead of around 5.9 months before onset, the model predicted ophthalmopathy.

The germline V and J ends were trimmed by 4 bases and 3 bases, with 15 bases remaining between them. Per the germline V gene, CDR1 is SGHDN and CDR2 is FVKESK. The CDR3 is 15 amino acids. This rearrangement joins TRBV14 to TRBJ1-1, with D tentatively TRBD1 (5 bases). This TCR derives from a young woman with Graves' ophthalmopathy. Material: blood. CDR3 in amino acids: CASSPLGAEDTEAFF. Here the CDR3 DNA reads TGTGCCAGCAGCCCCCTCGGGGCCGAGGACACTGAAGCTTTCTTT.